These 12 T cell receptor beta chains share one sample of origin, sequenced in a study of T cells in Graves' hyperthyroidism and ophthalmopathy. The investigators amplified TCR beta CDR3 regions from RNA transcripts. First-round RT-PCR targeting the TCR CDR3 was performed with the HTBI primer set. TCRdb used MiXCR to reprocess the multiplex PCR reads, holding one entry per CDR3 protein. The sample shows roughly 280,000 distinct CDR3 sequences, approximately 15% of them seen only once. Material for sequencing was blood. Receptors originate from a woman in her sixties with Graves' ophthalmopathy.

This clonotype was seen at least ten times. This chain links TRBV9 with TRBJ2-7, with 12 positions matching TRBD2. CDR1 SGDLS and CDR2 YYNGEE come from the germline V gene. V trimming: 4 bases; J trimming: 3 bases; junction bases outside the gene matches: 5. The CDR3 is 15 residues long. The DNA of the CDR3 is TGTGCCAGCAGCCGAGAACTAGCGGGGGGCTACGAGCAGTACTTC. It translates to CASSRELAGGYEQYF.

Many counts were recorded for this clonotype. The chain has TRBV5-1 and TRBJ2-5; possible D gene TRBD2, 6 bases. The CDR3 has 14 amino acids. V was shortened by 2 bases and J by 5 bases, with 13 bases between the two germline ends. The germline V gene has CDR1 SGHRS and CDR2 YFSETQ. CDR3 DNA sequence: TGCGCCAGCAGCTTCAATACGGAGGGGGAGACCCAGTACTTC. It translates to CASSFNTEGETQYF.

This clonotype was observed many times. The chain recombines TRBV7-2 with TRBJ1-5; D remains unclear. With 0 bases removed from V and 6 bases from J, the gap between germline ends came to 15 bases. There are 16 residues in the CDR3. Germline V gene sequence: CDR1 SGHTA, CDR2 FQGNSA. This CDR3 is CASSLAYGGASQPQHF. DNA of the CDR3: TGTGCCAGCAGCTTAGCTTACGGTGGAGCAAGTCAGCCCCAGCATTTT.

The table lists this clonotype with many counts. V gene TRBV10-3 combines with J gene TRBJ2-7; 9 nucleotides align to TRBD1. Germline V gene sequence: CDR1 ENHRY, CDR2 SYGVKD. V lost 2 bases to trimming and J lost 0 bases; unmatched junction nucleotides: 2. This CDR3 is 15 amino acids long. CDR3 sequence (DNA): TGTGCCATCAGTGAGGACAGGGGGAGCTCCTACGAGCAGTACTTC. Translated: CAISEDRGSSYEQYF.

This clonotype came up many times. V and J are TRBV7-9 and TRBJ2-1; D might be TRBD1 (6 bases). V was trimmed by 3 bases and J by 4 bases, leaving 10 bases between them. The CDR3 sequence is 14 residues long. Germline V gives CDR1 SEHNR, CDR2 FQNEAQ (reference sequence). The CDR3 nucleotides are TGTGCCAGCAGCTTCCGGGACAAGTACAATGAGCAGTTCTTC. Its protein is CASSFRDKYNEQFF.

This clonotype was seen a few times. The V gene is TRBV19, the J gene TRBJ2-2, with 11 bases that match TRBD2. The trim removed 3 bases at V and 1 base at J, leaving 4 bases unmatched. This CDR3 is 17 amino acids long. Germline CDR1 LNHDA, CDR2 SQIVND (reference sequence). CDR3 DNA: TGTGCCAGTAGTATTTATGGGACTAGCGGGAACACCGGGGAGCTGTTTTTT. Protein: CASSIYGTSGNTGELFF.

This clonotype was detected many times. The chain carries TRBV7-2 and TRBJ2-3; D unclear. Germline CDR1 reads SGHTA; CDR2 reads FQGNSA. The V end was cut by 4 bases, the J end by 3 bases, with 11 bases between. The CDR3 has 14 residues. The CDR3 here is CASSSTGPTDTQYF. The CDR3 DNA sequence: TGTGCCAGCAGCTCTACGGGTCCTACAGATACGCAGTATTTT.

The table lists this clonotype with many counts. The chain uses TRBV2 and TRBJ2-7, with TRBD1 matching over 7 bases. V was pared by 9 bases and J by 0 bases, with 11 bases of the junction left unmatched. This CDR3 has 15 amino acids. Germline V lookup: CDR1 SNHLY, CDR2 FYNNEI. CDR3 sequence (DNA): TGTGCCAGTAAGGAACAGGGGCCGAGCTCCTACGAGCAGTACTTC. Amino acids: CASKEQGPSSYEQYF.

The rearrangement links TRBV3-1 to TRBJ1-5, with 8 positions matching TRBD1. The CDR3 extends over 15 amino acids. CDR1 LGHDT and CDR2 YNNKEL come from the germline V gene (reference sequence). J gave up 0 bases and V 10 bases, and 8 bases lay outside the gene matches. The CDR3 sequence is CAKGTGENSNQPQHF. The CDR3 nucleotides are TGTGCCAAAGGGACAGGTGAAAATAGCAATCAGCCCCAGCATTTT.

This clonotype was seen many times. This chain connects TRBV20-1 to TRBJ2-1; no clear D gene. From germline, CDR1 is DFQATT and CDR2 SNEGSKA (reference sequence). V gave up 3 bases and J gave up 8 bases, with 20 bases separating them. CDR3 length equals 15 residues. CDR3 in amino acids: CSASGFRSSGHEQFF. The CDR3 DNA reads TGCAGTGCTAGCGGCTTTAGATCCTCGGGCCATGAGCAGTTCTTC.

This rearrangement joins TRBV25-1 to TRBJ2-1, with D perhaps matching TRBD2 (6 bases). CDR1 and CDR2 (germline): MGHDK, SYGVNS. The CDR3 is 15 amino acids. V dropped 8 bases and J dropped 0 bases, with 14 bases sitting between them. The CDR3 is CASGVAVASYNEQFF. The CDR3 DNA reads TGTGCCAGCGGGGTAGCGGTTGCCTCCTACAATGAGCAGTTCTTC.

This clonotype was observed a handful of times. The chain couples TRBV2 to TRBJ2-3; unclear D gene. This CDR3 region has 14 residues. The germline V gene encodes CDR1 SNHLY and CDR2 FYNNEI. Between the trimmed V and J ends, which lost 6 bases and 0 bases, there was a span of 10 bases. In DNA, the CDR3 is TGTGCCAGCAGCGCCGATGAGAGCACAGATACGCAGTATTTT. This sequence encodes CASSADESTDTQYF.